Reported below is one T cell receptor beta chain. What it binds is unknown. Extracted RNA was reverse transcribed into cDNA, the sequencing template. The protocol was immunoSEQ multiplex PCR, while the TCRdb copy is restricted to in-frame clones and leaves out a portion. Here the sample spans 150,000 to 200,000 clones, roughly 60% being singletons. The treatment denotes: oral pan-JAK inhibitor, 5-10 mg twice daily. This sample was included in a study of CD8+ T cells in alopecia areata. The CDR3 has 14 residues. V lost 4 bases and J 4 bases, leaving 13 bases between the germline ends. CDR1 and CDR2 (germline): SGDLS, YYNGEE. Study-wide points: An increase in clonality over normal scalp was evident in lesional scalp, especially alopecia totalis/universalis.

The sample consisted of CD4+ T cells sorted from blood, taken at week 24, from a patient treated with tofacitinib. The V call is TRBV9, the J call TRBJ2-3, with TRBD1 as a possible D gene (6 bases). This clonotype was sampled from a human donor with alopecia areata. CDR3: CASSPRGGPDTQYF. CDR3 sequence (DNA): TGTGCCAGCAGCCCTCGAGGGGGTCCAGATACGCAGTATTTT.